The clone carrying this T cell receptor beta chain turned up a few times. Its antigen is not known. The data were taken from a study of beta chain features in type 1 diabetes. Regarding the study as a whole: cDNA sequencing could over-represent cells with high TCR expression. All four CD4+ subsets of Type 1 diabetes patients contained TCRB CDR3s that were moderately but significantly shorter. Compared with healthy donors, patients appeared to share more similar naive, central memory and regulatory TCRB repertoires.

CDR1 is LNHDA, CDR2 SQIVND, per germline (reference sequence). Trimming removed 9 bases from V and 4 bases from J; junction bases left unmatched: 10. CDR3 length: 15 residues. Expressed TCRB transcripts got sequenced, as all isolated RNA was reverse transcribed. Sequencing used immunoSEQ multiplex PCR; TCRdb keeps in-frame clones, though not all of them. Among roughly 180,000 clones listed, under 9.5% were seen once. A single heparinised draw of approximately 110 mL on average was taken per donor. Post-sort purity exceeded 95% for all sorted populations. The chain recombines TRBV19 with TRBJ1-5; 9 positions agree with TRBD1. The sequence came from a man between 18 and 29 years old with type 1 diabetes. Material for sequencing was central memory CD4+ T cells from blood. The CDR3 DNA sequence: TGTGCCAGCACTCCGGGACAGGGAATGAATCAGCCCCAGCATTTT. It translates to CASTPGQGMNQPQHF.